The T cell receptor (beta chain) under discussion was sequenced for a study of CD8 T cells in ankylosing spondylitis. In this sample, this clonotype turned up many times. Its antigen is not known. Study results and caveats: As reported, disease-linked clones showed significant enrichment in matched ankylosing spondylitis synovial fluid.

It was by quantitative 5'-RACE with molecular barcodes that TCR beta libraries were made. One entry per CDR3 protein results from TCRdb running MiXCR on the 5' RACE reads. The table has 80,000 to 100,000 distinct CDR3 sequences, about 9.1% seen once; the top ten hold 5.1%. The sequenced material came from blood, either unsorted or a sorted T cell fraction (not recorded which). The source is a male donor with ankylosing spondylitis or in good health (not recorded which).

The CDR3, as DNA: TGTGCCAGCAGTTCCGCAGGGGGGGAGAGCTATGGCTACACCTTC. It yields the protein CASSSAGGESYGYTF. This chain uses TRBV7-8 with TRBJ1-2; 7 bases match TRBD1. Unmatched junction bases numbered 11, after V lost 6 bases and J lost 4 bases. The CDR3 is made up of 15 amino acids. Per germline, CDR1 SGHVS and CDR2 FQNEAQ.